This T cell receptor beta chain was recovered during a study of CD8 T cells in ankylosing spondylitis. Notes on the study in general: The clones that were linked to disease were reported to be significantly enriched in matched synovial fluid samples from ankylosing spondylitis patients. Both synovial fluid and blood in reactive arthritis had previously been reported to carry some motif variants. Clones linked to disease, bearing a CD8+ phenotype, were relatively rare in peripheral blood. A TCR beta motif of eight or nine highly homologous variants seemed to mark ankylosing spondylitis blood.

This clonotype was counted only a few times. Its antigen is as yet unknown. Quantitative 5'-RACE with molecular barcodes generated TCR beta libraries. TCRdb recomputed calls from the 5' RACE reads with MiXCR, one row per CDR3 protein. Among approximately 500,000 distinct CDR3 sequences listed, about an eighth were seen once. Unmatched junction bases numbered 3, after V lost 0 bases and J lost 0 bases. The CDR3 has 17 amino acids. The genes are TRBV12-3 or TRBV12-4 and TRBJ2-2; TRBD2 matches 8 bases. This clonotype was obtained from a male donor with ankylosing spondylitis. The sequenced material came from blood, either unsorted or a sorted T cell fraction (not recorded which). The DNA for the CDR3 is TGTGCCAGCAGTTTAGCTACTAGCGGTTCGAACACCGGGGAGCTGTTTTTT. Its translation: CASSLATSGSNTGELFF.